The present TCR beta chain was sequenced within a study of blood T cell repertoires in COVID-19. Study background: Samples taken during acute and convalescent COVID-19 were collected in the United States, Italy and Spain.

Sequencing was performed with immunoSEQ multiplex PCR; in TCRdb, only in-frame clones are kept and a portion is missing. This sample has 210,000 or so clones; less than 85% occur once, and the top ten carry 1.5% to 2%. This clone was observed a handful of times. Participants spanned ages roughly 18 to 90 years and resided in roughly 22 US areas. The sequencing sample was made of PBMCs or T cells enriched from blood (not recorded which). This clonotype was obtained from a man between 60 and 75 years old who had recovered from COVID-19.

The CDR3 bases are TGTGCCAGCAGCCTCCTTTACGGCACTGAAGCTTTCTTT. The encoded protein is CASSLLYGTEAFF. V usage is TRBV7-8 and J usage is TRBJ1-1; D is uncertain. The CDR3 spans 13 residues. Germline lookup yields CDR1 SGHVS and CDR2 FQNEAQ. V dropped 5 bases and J dropped 4 bases, with 11 bases sitting between them. Based on the CDR3 plus reference TRBV7-8 and TRBJ1-1, the full variable domain is GAGVSQSPRYKVAKRGQDVALRCDPISGHVSLFWYQQALGQGPEFLTYFQNEAQLDKSGLPSDRFFAERPEGSVSTLKIQRTQQEDSAVYLCASSLLYGTEAFFGQGTRLTVV.